The 4 T cell receptor beta chains in this list originate from one sample, sequenced in a study of early T cells in non-severe SARS-CoV-2 infection. MiXCR was run by TCRdb on the 5' RACE reads, yielding one entry per CDR3 protein. The sample has over 55,000 distinct CDR3 sequences, around 12% seen once. The specimen sequenced was whole blood. The receptors were gathered from an adult who was a healthcare worker with PCR-confirmed SARS-CoV-2 infection or an uninfected control (not recorded which).

In its sample, this clonotype was seen many times. The V gene is TRBV11-2, the J gene TRBJ1-1, with D hard to call. The CDR3 is 12 amino acids. The germline V and J ends were trimmed by 1 base and 7 bases, with 7 bases remaining between them. Germline V gene data show CDR1 as SGHAT and CDR2 as FQNNGV. The chain's CDR3 is CASSLGFNEAFF. The CDR3 bases are TGTGCCAGCAGCTTAGGGTTTAATGAAGCTTTCTTT. Combining the CDR3 with reference TRBV11-2 and TRBJ1-1 gives the whole variable domain EAGVAQSPRYKIIEKRQSVAFWCNPISGHATLYWYQQILGQGPKLLIQFQNNGVVDDSQLPKDRFSAERLKGVDSTLKIQPAKLEDSAVYLCASSLGFNEAFFGQGTRLTVV.

The chain combines TRBV6-1 with TRBJ1-5; 7 nucleotides line up with TRBD1. This CDR3 has 14 residues. The ends lost 1 base at V and 6 bases at J; junction bases unmatched: 3. Germline V CDR1 and CDR2: MNHNS, SASEGT. This CDR3 reads CASSEGQGFQPQHF. CDR3 sequence (DNA): TGTGCCAGCAGTGAAGGACAGGGTTTTCAGCCCCAGCATTTT.

This clonotype was seen ten or more times. This chain uses TRBV20-1 with TRBJ1-6; 11 bases align to TRBD1. The germline CDR1 and CDR2 sequences are DFQATT and SNEGSKA (reference sequence). The CDR3 has 15 residues. Trimming took 5 bases from V and 9 from J; bases not matched to a gene: 9. CDR3 nucleotides: TGCAGTGCTCCCGGGACAGGGGGATCCTCTTCACCCCTCCACTTT. Amino acids: CSAPGTGGSSSPLHF.

At least ten counts were recorded for this clonotype. The chain employs TRBV12-3 or TRBV12-4 and TRBJ2-7; TRBD1 matches at 7 bases. V was pared by 4 bases and J by 6 bases, with 12 bases of the junction left unmatched. This CDR3 is 15 amino acids long. The CDR3 is CASSSTGYEVSEQYF. The CDR3 DNA follows: TGTGCCAGCAGTTCGACAGGGTACGAGGTCTCCGAGCAGTACTTC.